These 5 T cell receptor beta chains came from one sample sequenced in a study of cytomegalovirus exposure and HLA in healthy donors. Use of 60 Vbeta and 13 Jbeta primers characterized the PCR. Here immunoSEQ multiplex PCR was the method, and the copy in TCRdb shows in-frame clones only, minus some. Among 100,000 or so clones listed, roughly 85% were seen once. Sequencing was performed on PBMCs. The receptors were gathered from a man aged 35 to 55 in good health and CMV-seronegative.

J is TRBJ2-7 and V is TRBV7-2; possible D gene TRBD2, 5 bases. The CDR3 has 16 amino acids. Germline V CDR1 and CDR2: SGHTA, FQGNSA. With 1 base removed from V and 3 bases from J, the gap between germline ends came to 16 bases. The CDR3 DNA sequence: TGTGCCAGCAGCTTAGGGGGAGCAGGACCAGTCTACGAGCAGTACTTC. It translates to CASSLGGAGPVYEQYF. The full variable domain, completed using reference TRBV7-2 and TRBJ2-7, is GAGVSQSPSNKVTEKGKDVELRCDPISGHTALYWYRQSLGQGLEFLIYFQGNSAPDKSGLPSDRFSAERTGGSVSTLTIQRTQQEDSAVYLCASSLGGAGPVYEQYFGPGTRLTVT.

The rearrangement links TRBV5-1 to TRBJ2-3, with D perhaps matching TRBD2 (6 bases). There are 17 residues in the CDR3. V gave up 4 bases and J gave up 4 bases, with 22 bases separating them. Germline-derived CDR1 and CDR2 are SGHRS and YFSETQ. The chain's CDR3 is CASSPEVRRGMPDTQYF. The DNA of the CDR3 is TGCGCCAGCAGCCCCGAAGTTAGACGGGGGATGCCAGATACGCAGTATTTT.

The chain recombines TRBV4-3 with TRBJ1-2; D is uncertain. V lost 2 bases to trimming and J lost 4 bases, with 20 bases between them. Germline CDR1 is LGHNA and CDR2 is YSLEER. CDR3 length equals 17 residues. DNA for the CDR3: TGCGCCAGCAGCCAAAGCCCAGACCCAAGCGTAGTCTATGGCTACACCTTC. Encoded protein: CASSQSPDPSVVYGYTF.

This chain uses TRBV4-3 with TRBJ2-1, with D tentatively TRBD1 (6 bases). The V end was cut by 1 base, the J end by 12 bases, with 13 bases between. Germline V gives CDR1 LGHNA, CDR2 YSLEER. The CDR3 consists of 13 residues. The CDR3 sequence is CASSQGQAKRQFF. In nucleotides, the CDR3 is TGCGCCAGCAGCCAAGGACAGGCAAAGCGGCAGTTCTTC.

The chain carries TRBV13 and TRBJ2-7; 9 bases align to TRBD2. V trimming: 6 bases; J trimming: 7 bases; junction bases outside the gene matches: 10. The CDR3 sequence is 14 residues long. Germline V gene data show CDR1 as PRHDT and CDR2 as FYEKMQ (reference sequence). This chain's CDR3 is CASRTWGGGEEQYF. The CDR3 region has the DNA TGTGCCAGCAGAACCTGGGGCGGGGGGGAAGAGCAGTACTTC.